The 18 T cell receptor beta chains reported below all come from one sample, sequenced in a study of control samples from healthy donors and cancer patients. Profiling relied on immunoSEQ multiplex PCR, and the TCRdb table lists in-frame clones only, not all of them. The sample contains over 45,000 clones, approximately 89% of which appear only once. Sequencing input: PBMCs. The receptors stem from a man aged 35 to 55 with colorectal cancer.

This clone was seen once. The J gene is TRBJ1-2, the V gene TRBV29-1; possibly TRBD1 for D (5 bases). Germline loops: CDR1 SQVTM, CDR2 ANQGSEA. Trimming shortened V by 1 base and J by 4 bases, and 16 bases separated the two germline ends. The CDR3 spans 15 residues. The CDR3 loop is CSVEGVGGSGYGYTF. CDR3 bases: TGCAGCGTTGAAGGTGTCGGGGGATCTGGCTATGGCTACACCTTC.

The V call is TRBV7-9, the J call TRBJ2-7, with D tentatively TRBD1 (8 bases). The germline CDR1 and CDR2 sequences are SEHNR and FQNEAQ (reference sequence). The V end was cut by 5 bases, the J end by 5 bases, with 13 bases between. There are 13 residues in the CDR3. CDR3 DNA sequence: TGTGCCAGCAGCGGCACAGGGGGGGACGAGCAGTACTTC. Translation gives CASSGTGGDEQYF.

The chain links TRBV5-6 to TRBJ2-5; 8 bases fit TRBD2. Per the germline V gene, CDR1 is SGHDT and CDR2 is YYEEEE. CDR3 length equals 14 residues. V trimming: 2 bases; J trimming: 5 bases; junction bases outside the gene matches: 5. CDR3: CASSFFGGAETQYF. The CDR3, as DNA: TGTGCCAGCAGCTTCTTCGGGGGGGCGGAGACCCAGTACTTC.

The CDR3 nucleotides read TGTGCCAGCAGTGACAGGGGGGACTACGAGCAGTACTTC. The encoded protein is CASSDRGDYEQYF. This chain links TRBV11-3 with TRBJ2-7; 9 nucleotides align to TRBD1. The ends lost 6 bases at V and 3 bases at J; junction bases unmatched: 3. Germline CDR1 SGHNT, CDR2 YENEEA. There are 13 residues in the CDR3.

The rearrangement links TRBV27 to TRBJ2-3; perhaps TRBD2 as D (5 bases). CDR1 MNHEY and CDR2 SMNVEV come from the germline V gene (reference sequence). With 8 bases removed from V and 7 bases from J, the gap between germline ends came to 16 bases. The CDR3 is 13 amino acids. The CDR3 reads CASGLEGEYTQYF. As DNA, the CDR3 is TGTGCCAGCGGGTTAGAGGGAGAGTATACGCAGTATTTT.

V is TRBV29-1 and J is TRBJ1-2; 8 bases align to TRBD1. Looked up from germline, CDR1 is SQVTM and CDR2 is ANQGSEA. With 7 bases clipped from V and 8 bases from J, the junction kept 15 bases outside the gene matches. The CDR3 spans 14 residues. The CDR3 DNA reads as TGCAGCGCAACAATACAGGGGGTAAATCGGGGCTACACCTTC. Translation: CSATIQGVNRGYTF.

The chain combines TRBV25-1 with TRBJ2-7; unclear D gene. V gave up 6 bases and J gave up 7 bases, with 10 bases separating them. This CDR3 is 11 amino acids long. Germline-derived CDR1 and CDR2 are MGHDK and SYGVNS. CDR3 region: CASSLSNEQYF. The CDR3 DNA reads TGTGCCAGCAGCCTATCTAATGAGCAGTACTTC.

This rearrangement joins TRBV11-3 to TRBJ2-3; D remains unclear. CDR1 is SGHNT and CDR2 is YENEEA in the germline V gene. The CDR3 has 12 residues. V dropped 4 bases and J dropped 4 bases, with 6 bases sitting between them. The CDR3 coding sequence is TGTGCCAGCAGCTCCAGAGCAGATACGCAGTATTTT. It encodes CASSSRADTQYF.

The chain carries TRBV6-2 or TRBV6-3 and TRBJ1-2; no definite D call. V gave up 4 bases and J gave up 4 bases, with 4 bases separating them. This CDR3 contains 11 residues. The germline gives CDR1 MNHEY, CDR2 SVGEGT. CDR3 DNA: TGTGCCAGCAGTTCATCCTATGGCTACACCTTC. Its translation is CASSSSYGYTF.

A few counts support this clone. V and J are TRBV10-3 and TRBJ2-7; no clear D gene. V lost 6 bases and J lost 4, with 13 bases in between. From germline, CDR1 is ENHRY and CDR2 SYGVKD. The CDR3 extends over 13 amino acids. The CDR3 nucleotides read TGTGCCATCAGGCCCCTTGACGCGTACGAGCAGTACTTC. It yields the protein CAIRPLDAYEQYF.

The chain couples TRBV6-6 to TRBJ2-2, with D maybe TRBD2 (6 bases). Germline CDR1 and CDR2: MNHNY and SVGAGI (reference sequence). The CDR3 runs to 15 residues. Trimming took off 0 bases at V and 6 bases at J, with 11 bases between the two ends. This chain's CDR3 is CASSYSSGGSGELFF. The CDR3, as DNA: TGTGCCAGCAGTTACTCTAGCGGAGGTTCCGGGGAGCTGTTTTTT.

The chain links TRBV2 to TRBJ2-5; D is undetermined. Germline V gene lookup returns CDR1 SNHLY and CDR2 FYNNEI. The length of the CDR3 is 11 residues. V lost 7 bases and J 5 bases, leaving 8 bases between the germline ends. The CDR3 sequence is CASTFRETQYF. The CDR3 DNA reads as TGTGCCAGCACCTTTAGGGAGACCCAGTACTTC.

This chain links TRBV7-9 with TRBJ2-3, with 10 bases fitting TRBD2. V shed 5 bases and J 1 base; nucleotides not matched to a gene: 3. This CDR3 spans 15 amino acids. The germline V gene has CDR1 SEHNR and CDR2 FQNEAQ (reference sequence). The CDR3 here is CASSGGLAGTDTQYF. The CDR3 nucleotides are TGTGCCAGCAGCGGTGGACTAGCGGGCACAGATACGCAGTATTTT.

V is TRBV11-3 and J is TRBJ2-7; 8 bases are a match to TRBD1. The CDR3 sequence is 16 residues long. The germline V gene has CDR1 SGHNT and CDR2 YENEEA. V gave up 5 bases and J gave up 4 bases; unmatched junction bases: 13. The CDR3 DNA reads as TGTGCCAGCAGCCCCCTCAGGGGGCGAATCGATTACGAGCAGTACTTC. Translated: CASSPLRGRIDYEQYF.

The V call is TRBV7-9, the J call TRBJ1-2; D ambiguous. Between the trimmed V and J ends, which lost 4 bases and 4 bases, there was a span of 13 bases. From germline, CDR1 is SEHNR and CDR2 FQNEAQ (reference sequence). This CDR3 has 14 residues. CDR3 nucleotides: TGTGCCAGCAGCTCGGACGGAGGAGTCTATGGCTACACCTTC. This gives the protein CASSSDGGVYGYTF.

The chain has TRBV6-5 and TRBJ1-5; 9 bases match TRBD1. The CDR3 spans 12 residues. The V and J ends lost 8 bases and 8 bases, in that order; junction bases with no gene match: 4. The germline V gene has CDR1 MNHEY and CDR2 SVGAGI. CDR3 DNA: TGTGCCAGCGACAGGGGGGATAAGCCCCAGCATTTT. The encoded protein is CASDRGDKPQHF.

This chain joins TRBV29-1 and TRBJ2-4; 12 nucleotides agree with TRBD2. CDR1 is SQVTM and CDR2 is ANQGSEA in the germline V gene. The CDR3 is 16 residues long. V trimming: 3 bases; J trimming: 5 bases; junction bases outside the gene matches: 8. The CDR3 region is CSVEGLAGGPENIQYF. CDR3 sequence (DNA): TGCAGCGTTGAGGGGCTAGCGGGAGGGCCGGAAAACATTCAGTACTTC.

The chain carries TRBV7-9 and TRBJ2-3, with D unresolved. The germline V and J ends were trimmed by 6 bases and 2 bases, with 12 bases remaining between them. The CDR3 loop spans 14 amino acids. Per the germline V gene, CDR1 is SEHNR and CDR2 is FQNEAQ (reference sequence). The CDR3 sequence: CASRPSETTDTQYF. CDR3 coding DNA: TGTGCCAGCAGACCTAGTGAAACCACAGATACGCAGTATTTT.